This T cell receptor beta chain emerged from a study of cytomegalovirus exposure and HLA in healthy donors. Study-level findings and limits: A later analysis linked a missense variant in DCLRE1C to the trimming of TCR beta V and J genes.

Per germline, CDR1 KGHSH and CDR2 LQKENI. The CDR3 has 18 amino acids. Losses at the gene ends were 3 bases for V and 1 base for J; bases not matched to a gene: 10. Every donor was a healthy person donating bone marrow. In the PCR, 60 Vbeta and 13 Jbeta primers were used. Here immunoSEQ multiplex PCR was the method, and the copy in TCRdb shows in-frame clones only, minus some. Of about 87,000 clones in the sample, 74% were seen once. Details on this clone: Its matching antigen is unknown.

The sample was PBMCs. The chain couples TRBV18 to TRBJ1-5; 9 bases agree with TRBD1. The sequence came from a man aged 25-45 years in good health and CMV-seropositive. Here the CDR3 DNA reads TGTGCCAGCTCACCGAACATAATAGGGACAGGGAGCAATCAGCCCCAGCATTTT. Translating gives CASSPNIIGTGSNQPQHF.